These 13 T cell receptor beta chains share one sample of origin, sequenced in a study of chemoradiotherapy in HPV16-positive cancers. The assay was immunoSEQ multiplex PCR, and TCRdb's table has in-frame clones only and misses some. In the table there are 25,000 to 40,000 clones, roughly nine tenths of which are singletons. Sequencing used blood, obtained from a patient who underwent chemoradiotherapy. The receptors derive from a human donor with HPV-associated anogenital cancer.

The chain employs TRBV4-3 and TRBJ2-5; D call uncertain. Germline CDR1 is LGHNA and CDR2 is YSLEER. The CDR3 length is 15 residues. Trimming took 0 bases from V and 0 from J, leaving 8 bases between them. The CDR3 sequence: CASSQDRGYQETQYF. CDR3 bases: TGCGCCAGCAGCCAAGATCGTGGTTACCAAGAGACCCAGTACTTC.

This chain joins TRBV7-9 and TRBJ1-4, with D hard to call. Trimming removed 5 bases from V and 0 bases from J, with 13 bases in between. This CDR3 has 16 amino acids. The germline CDR1 and CDR2 sequences are SEHNR and FQNEAQ (reference sequence). The CDR3 spells CASSPPWRATNEKLFF. For the CDR3, the DNA is TGTGCCAGCAGCCCTCCGTGGCGGGCAACTAATGAAAAACTGTTTTTT.

The chain employs TRBV27 and TRBJ1-2; 8 positions agree with TRBD1. The CDR3 spans 14 residues. Germline values: CDR1 MNHEY, CDR2 SMNVEV (reference sequence). J gave up 7 bases and V 4 bases, and 8 bases lay outside the gene matches. CDR3 residues: CASSSQGAGVGYTF. CDR3 sequence (DNA): TGTGCCAGCAGTTCCCAGGGGGCCGGAGTTGGCTACACCTTC.

The chain joins TRBV7-2 to TRBJ2-1; D is uncertain. Germline CDR1 reads SGHTA; CDR2 reads FQGNSA. This CDR3 is built from 14 residues. Trimming took off 0 bases at V and 9 bases at J, with 12 bases between the two ends. Here the CDR3 DNA reads TGTGCCAGCAGCTTAGCGACAACCAGGAGTGAGCAGTTCTTC. Its protein product is CASSLATTRSEQFF.

The chain has TRBV2 and TRBJ2-7; 8 nucleotides agree with TRBD2. From germline, CDR1 is SNHLY and CDR2 FYNNEI. There are 12 residues in the CDR3. J was trimmed by 7 bases and V by 7 bases; bases with no gene match: 6. CDR3 amino acids: CASTSGGWEQYF. For the CDR3, the DNA is TGTGCCAGCACCTCGGGGGGGTGGGAGCAGTACTTC.

This rearrangement joins TRBV9 to TRBJ2-5, with 7 bases that match TRBD2. Germline loops: CDR1 SGDLS, CDR2 YYNGEE. V was pared by 6 bases and J by 3 bases, with 5 bases of the junction left unmatched. The length of the CDR3 is 13 residues. The CDR3 nucleotides read TGTGCCAGCACCCCTGCGGGGGAAGAGACCCAGTACTTC. Amino acids: CASTPAGEETQYF.

The V gene is TRBV7-9, the J gene TRBJ2-6; possible D gene TRBD1, 5 bases. Germline assignment: CDR1 SEHNR and CDR2 FQNEAQ (reference sequence). V shed 1 base and J shed 0 bases, with 10 bases lying between them. The CDR3 has 17 amino acids. In DNA form, the CDR3 reads TGTGCCAGCAGCTTAGGCAGGGTGGGCTCTGGGGCCAACGTCCTGACTTTC. Its protein is CASSLGRVGSGANVLTF.

This sequence joins TRBV12-5 and TRBJ2-1; D call uncertain. Per the germline V gene, CDR1 is LGHNT and CDR2 is FRNRAP. V was shortened by 7 bases and J by 3 bases, with 13 bases between the two germline ends. This CDR3 has 14 residues. In DNA, the CDR3 is TGTGCTAGTGTTCACGGGTCGCTCTACAATGAGCAGTTCTTC. Encoded protein: CASVHGSLYNEQFF.

The chain carries TRBV4-1 and TRBJ2-1, with TRBD2 matching over 11 bases. V shed 0 bases and J 6 bases; nucleotides not matched to a gene: 13. The CDR3 runs to 19 residues. CDR1 is MGHRA, CDR2 YSYEKL, per germline. The CDR3: CASSQDRASGGPGVNEQFF. In nucleotides, the CDR3 is TGCGCCAGCAGCCAAGATAGGGCTAGCGGGGGGCCCGGGGTCAATGAGCAGTTCTTC.

This chain joins TRBV19 and TRBJ1-6, with 9 bases fitting TRBD1. CDR1 is LNHDA and CDR2 is SQIVND in the germline V gene (reference sequence). Trimming at V came to 7 bases and at J to 4 bases, leaving 5 bases not matched to a gene. This CDR3 spans 15 amino acids. The CDR3 DNA reads as TGTGCCAGTAAAACAGGGGGCGCATATAATTCACCCCTCCACTTT. It codes for CASKTGGAYNSPLHF.

V is TRBV20-1 and J is TRBJ2-2; D ambiguous. V was clipped by 3 bases and J by 6 bases, with 5 bases between them. CDR1 DFQATT and CDR2 SNEGSKA come from the germline V gene (reference sequence). This CDR3 contains 11 residues. The CDR3 reads CSARAAGELFF. The CDR3 region has the DNA TGCAGTGCTAGGGCGGCCGGGGAGCTGTTTTTT.

This clone was detected only a few times. V gene TRBV7-9 combines with J gene TRBJ1-6, with TRBD1 matching over 7 bases. This CDR3 has 15 amino acids. Germline CDR1 reads SEHNR; CDR2 reads FQNEAQ (reference sequence). The V gene end was trimmed by 4 bases and the J gene end by 9 bases; junction bases not matched to a gene: 9. For the CDR3, the DNA is TGTGCCAGCAGCTCCTCGTCAGGGGGAGGTTCACCCCTCCACTTT. Protein sequence: CASSSSSGGGSPLHF.

CDR3: CASSSRQGDYNEKLFF. CDR3 nucleotide sequence: TGTGCCAGCAGTTCCCGACAGGGGGATTATAATGAAAAACTGTTTTTT. The chain recombines TRBV6-5 with TRBJ1-4; 9 bases line up with TRBD1. Germline V gene lookup returns CDR1 MNHEY and CDR2 SVGAGI. This CDR3 has 16 residues. The V gene end was trimmed by 4 bases and the J gene end by 4 bases; junction bases not matched to a gene: 7.